Listed here is a single T cell receptor (beta chain). This sample stems from a study of blood T cell repertoires in COVID-19. Study summary: The samples span acute and convalescent COVID-19 from the United States, Italy and Spain. T cells, B-cell-depleted T cells, or PBMCs supplied cDNA or gDNA.

Source study methods: Estimated nucleated cell counts came from reference gene primer amplification. Generated by immunoSEQ multiplex PCR, the TCRdb table keeps only in-frame clones and is missing some. The V and J calls and clone size are taken from that table; D and trimming were inferred from the DNA. The sample lists about 160,000 clones; approximately 88% were seen once. Germline V gives CDR1 LGHNA, CDR2 YSLEER. V lost 2 bases and J lost 1, with 9 bases in between. CDR3 length: 14 amino acids. The sample taken for sequencing was peripheral blood. The chain is built from TRBV4-3 and TRBJ2-7, with D perhaps matching TRBD2 (5 bases). The sequence was obtained from an elderly woman with active or convalescent COVID-19. The CDR3, as DNA: TGCGCCAGCAGCCAATTCCGGGGATCCTACGAGCAGTACTTC. Its protein is CASSQFRGSYEQYF.